This TCR beta chain was sequenced during a study of vaccination and CD4 T cells after COVID-19. The treatment: roughly nine-day PBMC culture with coronavirus spike peptide pools or control peptides (ViraFEST assay). A word on this clonotype: Its specificity is not known.

An Oncomine TCR Beta short-read assay was used to sequence the DNA from cultured CD4+ T cells. Each CDR3 protein is one row after TCRdb ran MiXCR on the PCR reads. Here the sample spans approximately 16,000 distinct CDR3 sequences, about 32% being singletons. The length of the CDR3 is 15 residues. Unmatched junction bases numbered 13, after V lost 7 bases and J lost 4 bases. V is TRBV12-3 or TRBV12-4 and J is TRBJ2-7, with 7 bases fitting TRBD2. The TCR was taken from a human donor with COVID-19. The sequenced sample was cultured CD4+ T cells from blood. CDR3 nucleotide sequence: TGTGCCAGCACTCTGGGAGGGGTTGGTACTTACGAGCAGTACTTC. The encoded protein is CASTLGGVGTYEQYF.